The sequence of this TCR beta chain was determined in a study of blood T cell repertoires in COVID-19. Study details: COVID-19 samples collected from the United States, Italy and Spain covered acute and convalescent phases. T cells, B-cell-depleted T cells, or PBMCs supplied cDNA or gDNA.

The germline gives CDR1 LGHDT, CDR2 YNNKEL (reference sequence). V shed 3 bases and J shed 0 bases, with 4 bases lying between them. The CDR3 totals 13 residues. This table comes from immunoSEQ multiplex PCR, and its TCRdb copy is limited to in-frame clones, with some not included. The sample lists approximately 220,000 clones, roughly nine tenths seen once, with 2.2% in the top ten. The chain employs TRBV3-1 (or the pseudogene TRBV3-2) and TRBJ2-3; D unclear. Material: peripheral blood. This sequence originates from a woman aged 45-60 years with acute or convalescent COVID-19. This CDR3 is CASSHESTDTQYF. DNA of the CDR3: TGTGCCAGCAGCCACGAGAGCACAGATACGCAGTATTTT.